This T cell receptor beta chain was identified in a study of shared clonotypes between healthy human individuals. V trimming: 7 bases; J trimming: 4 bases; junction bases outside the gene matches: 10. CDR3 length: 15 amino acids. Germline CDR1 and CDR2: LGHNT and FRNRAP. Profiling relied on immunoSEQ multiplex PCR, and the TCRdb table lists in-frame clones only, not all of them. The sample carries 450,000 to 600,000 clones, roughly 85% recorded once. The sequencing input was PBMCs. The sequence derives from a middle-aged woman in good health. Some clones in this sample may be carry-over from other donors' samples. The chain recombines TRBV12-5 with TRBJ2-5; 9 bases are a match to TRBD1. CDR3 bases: TGTGCTAGTGCCGGAACGGGACAGGGCCTAGAGACCCAGTACTTC. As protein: CASAGTGQGLETQYF.